This TCR beta chain emerged from a study of blood T cells in healthy people across ages. Broader study findings: It was held that diversity estimates obtained from one million T cells represented underestimates.

Note on this clonotype: Its antigen is undetermined.

Next came a second PCR, run for about 7 to 11 cycles, which used a sample-barcoded 5' primer along with a J-beta primer mix. Using its own MiXCR run on the 5' RACE reads, TCRdb lists one record per CDR3 protein. The table shows 350,000 to 450,000 distinct CDR3 sequences, with approximately 51% occurring only once. This sequence was found in a man in his sixties in good health. Sequencing was carried out using blood.

The CDR3 is CASSLVGRRENEQYF. The CDR3 DNA reads TGTGCCAGCAGCTTAGTAGGGCGGCGGGAGAACGAGCAGTACTTC. The chain links TRBV11-2 to TRBJ2-7, with TRBD2 matching 7 bases. CDR1 is SGHAT and CDR2 is FQNNGV in the germline V gene. V lost 1 base, J lost 5 bases, and 8 bases stayed unmatched. This CDR3 is built from 15 residues.